Listed below are T cell receptor beta chains from one sample, sequenced in a study of cytomegalovirus exposure and HLA in healthy donors. Sequencing was performed with immunoSEQ multiplex PCR; in TCRdb, only in-frame clones are kept and a portion is missing. The sample holds about 160,000 clones, roughly 79% seen once. Sequencing input: PBMCs. These receptors were taken from a woman aged 40 to 49 in good health and CMV-seronegative. Each CDR3 is given with its conserved first and last residue. A D gene is named only where the DNA matches it firmly. Clone sizes are given selectively: once, few, many, or a class where the clone is expanded.

D: -
J: TRBJ1-2
V: TRBV19
length: 12
size: -
DNA: TGTGCCAGTAGCCCCGGGACTTATGGCTACACCTTC
CDR3: CASSPGTYGYTF

D: -
J: TRBJ2-1
V: TRBV7-8
length: 13
size: -
DNA: TGTGCCAGCAGCTTAGATCGCGCGGGTGAGCAGTTCTTC
CDR3: CASSLDRAGEQFF

D: -
J: TRBJ2-7
V: TRBV10-2
length: 14
size: -
DNA: TGCGCCAGCACCGCCCCGCAGCGGCCCTACGAGCAGTACTTC
CDR3: CASTAPQRPYEQYF

D: -
J: TRBJ2-3
V: TRBV29-1
length: 11
size: -
DNA: TGCAGCGTGGGGGCAACAGATACGCAGTATTTT
CDR3: CSVGATDTQYF

D: TRBD2
J: TRBJ2-7
V: TRBV25-1
length: 15
size: -
DNA: TGTGCCAGCAGTGAATCGGCGGGGGGGGCGGGCGAGCAGTACTTC
CDR3: CASSESAGGAGEQYF

D: -
J: TRBJ2-1
V: TRBV30
length: 14
size: -
DNA: TGTGCCTGGACCTCGTCCCGACTTGGCGATGAGCAGTTCTTC
CDR3: CAWTSSRLGDEQFF

D: -
J: TRBJ1-2
V: TRBV5-1
length: 13
size: few
DNA: TGCGCCAGCCGGGAACAAACGGAATATGGCTACACCTTC
CDR3: CASREQTEYGYTF

D: -
J: TRBJ1-4
V: TRBV27
length: 13
size: -
DNA: TGTGCCACCCGGGGGAGGGCGAATGAAAAACTGTTTTTT
CDR3: CATRGRANEKLFF

D: -
J: TRBJ2-5
V: TRBV27
length: 15
size: -
DNA: TGTGCCAGCAGTTTATCCCAGGGCCGGCCCGCGACCCAGTACTTC
CDR3: CASSLSQGRPATQYF

D: TRBD1
J: TRBJ1-2
V: TRBV6-5
length: 14
size: -
DNA: TGTGCCAGCAGTCCGTTCCAGGGGGCGGATGGCTACACCTTC
CDR3: CASSPFQGADGYTF

D: TRBD2
J: TRBJ2-1
V: TRBV28
length: 14
size: few
DNA: TGTGCCAGCAGTTTAGCTAGCGGGAGGGGTGAGCAGTTCTTC
CDR3: CASSLASGRGEQFF

D: TRBD1
J: TRBJ2-2
V: TRBV28
length: 18
size: -
DNA: TGTGCCAGCAGTTTAGTCCCTGGGACAGGGGGAAGGACCGGGGAGCTGTTTTTT
CDR3: CASSLVPGTGGRTGELFF

D: TRBD2
J: TRBJ2-5
V: TRBV5-1
length: 15
size: -
DNA: TGCGCCAGCAGCGCGACTAGCGGGGACCAAGAGACCCAGTACTTC
CDR3: CASSATSGDQETQYF

D: TRBD1
J: TRBJ1-1
V: TRBV7-9
length: 14
size: -
DNA: TGTGCCAGCAGCTCACGACAGGGGGGGACTGAAGCTTTCTTT
CDR3: CASSSRQGGTEAFF

D: -
J: TRBJ2-5
V: TRBV2
length: 11
size: -
DNA: TGTGCCAGCAGCCAACAAGAGACCCAGTACTTC
CDR3: CASSQQETQYF

D: -
J: TRBJ2-3
V: TRBV5-4
length: 12
size: -
DNA: TGTGCCAGCAGCACCGACGGGGATACGCAGTATTTT
CDR3: CASSTDGDTQYF

D: -
J: TRBJ1-2
V: TRBV5-1
length: 14
size: -
DNA: TGCGCCAGCAGCTTGCAGGAATCTAACTATGGCTACACCTTC
CDR3: CASSLQESNYGYTF

D: TRBD2
J: TRBJ2-1
V: TRBV20-1
length: 11
size: -
DNA: TGCAGTGCTCTGTTCGGGGGGGAGCAGTTCTTC
CDR3: CSALFGGEQFF

D: TRBD1
J: TRBJ1-2
V: TRBV10-2
length: 16
size: -
DNA: TGCGCCAGCACGGATAGACAGGGGGGTGATCAGTCTGGCTACACCTTC
CDR3: CASTDRQGGDQSGYTF

D: -
J: TRBJ1-5
V: TRBV30
length: 17
size: -
DNA: TGTGCCTGGAGGCCTCCCGGGGGTAGGTTTAGCAATCAGCCCCAGCATTTT
CDR3: CAWRPPGGRFSNQPQHF

D: -
J: TRBJ1-1
V: TRBV9
length: 14
size: -
DNA: TGTGCCAGCAGCGCGGGACACCCGAACACTGAAGCTTTCTTT
CDR3: CASSAGHPNTEAFF

D: -
J: TRBJ2-1
V: TRBV2
length: 11
size: -
DNA: TGTGCCAGCACCCTCCTCAATGAGCAGTTCTTC
CDR3: CASTLLNEQFF

D: TRBD2
J: TRBJ2-3
V: TRBV2
length: 15
size: -
DNA: TGTGCCAGCAGCGTTAGCGGGACTGAGGCAGATACGCAGTATTTT
CDR3: CASSVSGTEADTQYF

D: -
J: TRBJ2-6
V: TRBV7-9
length: 16
size: -
DNA: TGTGCCAGCAGCACCGAACAGGCTGGCGGGGCCAACGTCCTGACTTTC
CDR3: CASSTEQAGGANVLTF

D: TRBD2
J: TRBJ2-7
V: TRBV27
length: 13
size: -
DNA: TGTGCCAGCAGTTGGAGTAGCGGGTACGAGCAGTACTTC
CDR3: CASSWSSGYEQYF

D: -
J: TRBJ1-5
V: TRBV5-6
length: 16
size: few
DNA: TGTGCCAGCAGCTTGGAGGGGAACAGAGGCAATCAGCCCCAGCATTTT
CDR3: CASSLEGNRGNQPQHF

D: TRBD1
J: TRBJ2-1
V: TRBV29-1
length: 14
size: -
DNA: TGCAGCGTTGACTTCGGGACAGGGGTCGGGGAGCAGTTCTTC
CDR3: CSVDFGTGVGEQFF

D: TRBD2
J: TRBJ2-5
V: TRBV10-3
length: 13
size: few
DNA: TGTGCCATCAGTGGACTAGCGGGGGAGACCCAGTACTTC
CDR3: CAISGLAGETQYF

D: -
J: TRBJ1-4
V: TRBV9
length: 14
size: -
DNA: TGTGCCAGCAGCTTCGGACAGTTTAATGAAAAACTGTTTTTT
CDR3: CASSFGQFNEKLFF

D: -
J: TRBJ1-2
V: TRBV30
length: 13
size: -
DNA: TGTGCCTGGAACTACAGGGATAGTGGTGGCTACACCTTC
CDR3: CAWNYRDSGGYTF

D: -
J: TRBJ2-3
V: TRBV5-1
length: 15
size: -
DNA: TGCGCCAGCAGCTTGTCTGGCGGGAGCACAGATACGCAGTATTTT
CDR3: CASSLSGGSTDTQYF

D: TRBD1
J: TRBJ1-4
V: TRBV27
length: 14
size: -
DNA: TGTGCCAGCAGGGGACAGTCAACTAATGAAAAACTGTTTTTT
CDR3: CASRGQSTNEKLFF

D: -
J: TRBJ1-1
V: TRBV6-5
length: 13
size: -
DNA: TGTGCCAGCCCCTCGGGGTTTAACACTGAAGCTTTCTTT
CDR3: CASPSGFNTEAFF

D: -
J: TRBJ1-3
V: TRBV19
length: 15
size: -
DNA: TGTGCCAGTAGGCGGGGGACCGACGGAGGAAACACCATATATTTT
CDR3: CASRRGTDGGNTIYF

D: -
J: TRBJ1-4
V: TRBV27
length: 17
size: few
DNA: TGTGCCAGCAGTAAATCTCGAGTGCGGACTGCTAATGAAAAACTGTTTTTT
CDR3: CASSKSRVRTANEKLFF

D: TRBD1
J: TRBJ1-5
V: TRBV7-2
length: 14
size: -
DNA: TGTGCCAGCAGCAGGACAGGGAGCTATCAGCCCCAGCATTTT
CDR3: CASSRTGSYQPQHF

D: -
J: TRBJ2-1
V: TRBV28
length: 11
size: few
DNA: TGTGCCAGCAGTCCAAATAATGAGCAGTTCTTC
CDR3: CASSPNNEQFF

D: TRBD1
J: TRBJ1-1
V: TRBV6-1
length: 16
size: once
DNA: TGTGCCAGCAGTGAAGGCTGGGACAGGGCAAACACTGAAGCTTTCTTT
CDR3: CASSEGWDRANTEAFF

D: -
J: TRBJ2-5
V: TRBV7-9
length: 16
size: -
DNA: TGTGCCAGCAGCCTACGCCGCGGGAAGGGATTGGAGACCCAGTACTTC
CDR3: CASSLRRGKGLETQYF

D: TRBD2
J: TRBJ2-3
V: TRBV5-6
length: 16
size: -
DNA: TGTGCCAGCAGCTTGGGAGGCGGGGGAGGCACAGATACGCAGTATTTT
CDR3: CASSLGGGGGTDTQYF